These T cell receptor beta chains were read from a single sample in a study of molecular identifiers for immune sequencing clone quantification. One entry per CDR3 protein, called by TCRdb with MiXCR from the PCR reads. There are more than 550,000 distinct CDR3 sequences in the sample; about 25% occur only once, and about 0.73% lies in the top ten. Sample: naive CD8+ T cells from blood, with Jurkat cell RNA spiked in. The receptors derive from a human donor in good health. Some libraries in this study had Jurkat cell RNA spiked in. The CDR3 runs from the conserved cysteine through the conserved F or W. The D gene is left open where the match is weak. Not all rows give a size; the values are once, few, many and, for expanded clones, a class.

V gene: TRBV5-4; J gene: TRBJ2-3; clone size: many; D gene: NA; CDR3 protein: CASSFFVSGADTQYF; CDR3 DNA: TGTGCCAGCAGCTTCTTTGTGTCCGGCGCAGATACGCAGTATTTT
V gene: TRBV28; J gene: TRBJ2-3; clone size: NA; D gene: NA; CDR3 protein: CASGFQWERTDTQYF; CDR3 DNA: TGTGCCAGCGGTTTCCAGTGGGAGCGCACAGATACGCAGTATTTT
V gene: TRBV11-3; J gene: TRBJ2-1; clone size: few; D gene: TRBD2; CDR3 protein: CASSSLKAGASYNEQFF; CDR3 DNA: TGTGCCAGCAGCTCCCTCAAAGCGGGAGCGTCCTACAATGAGCAGTTCTTC
V gene: TRBV2; J gene: TRBJ1-1; clone size: many; D gene: NA; CDR3 protein: CASRGEWDLLMNTEAFF; CDR3 DNA: TGTGCCAGCAGAGGAGAATGGGACTTACTCATGAACACTGAAGCTTTCTTT
V gene: TRBV6-2/TRBV6-3; J gene: TRBJ1-1; clone size: NA; D gene: NA; CDR3 protein: CASRTGGSDAFF; CDR3 DNA: TGTGCCAGCAGGACGGGGGGGTCTGATGCTTTCTTT
V gene: TRBV2; J gene: TRBJ1-5; clone size: many; D gene: NA; CDR3 protein: CASSEWKGEANQPQHF; CDR3 DNA: TGTGCCAGCAGTGAATGGAAGGGAGAAGCGAATCAGCCCCAGCATTTT
V gene: TRBV3-1; J gene: TRBJ1-1; clone size: NA; D gene: TRBD1; CDR3 protein: CASSLTGTGDNTEVFF; CDR3 DNA: TGTGCCAGCAGCCTAACCGGGACAGGGGACAACACTGAAGTTTTCTTT
V gene: TRBV10-3; J gene: TRBJ1-5; clone size: NA; D gene: NA; CDR3 protein: CAISELQGPSQPQHF; CDR3 DNA: TGTGCCATCAGTGAGTTACAGGGACCCAGTCAGCCCCAGCATTTT
V gene: TRBV6-2/TRBV6-3; J gene: TRBJ2-7; clone size: few; D gene: TRBD2; CDR3 protein: CASSYVTSGGKDEQYF; CDR3 DNA: TGTGCCAGCAGTTACGTTACTAGCGGGGGCAAGGACGAGCAGTACTTC
V gene: TRBV19; J gene: TRBJ2-7; clone size: NA; D gene: TRBD2; CDR3 protein: CASSPSTGTTYEQYF; CDR3 DNA: TGTGCCAGTAGTCCCTCAACCGGGACTACCTACGAGCAGTACTTC
V gene: TRBV7-2; J gene: TRBJ2-7; clone size: few; D gene: TRBD1; CDR3 protein: CASSAYRGNYEQYF; CDR3 DNA: TGTGCCAGCAGCGCCTACAGGGGGAACTACGAGCAGTACTTC
V gene: TRBV6-1; J gene: TRBJ2-7; clone size: few; D gene: NA; CDR3 protein: CASSVGLIYEQYF; CDR3 DNA: TGTGCCAGCAGTGTAGGGCTTATCTACGAGCAGTACTTC
V gene: TRBV10-2; J gene: TRBJ1-1; clone size: NA; D gene: NA; CDR3 protein: CASEGGRGSEAFF; CDR3 DNA: TGCGCCAGCGAGGGGGGCAGGGGAAGTGAAGCTTTCTTT
V gene: TRBV6-5; J gene: TRBJ2-7; clone size: many; D gene: TRBD1; CDR3 protein: CASSLGQGWTYEQYF; CDR3 DNA: TGTGCCAGCAGCTTGGGACAGGGCTGGACCTACGAGCAGTACTTC
V gene: TRBV20-1; J gene: TRBJ2-7; clone size: NA; D gene: TRBD2; CDR3 protein: CSARLRALADSYEQYF; CDR3 DNA: TGCAGTGCTAGACTCCGGGCGCTAGCGGATTCCTACGAGCAGTACTTC
V gene: TRBV11-2; J gene: TRBJ2-3; clone size: few; D gene: TRBD2; CDR3 protein: CASTLGLAGLGTDTQYF; CDR3 DNA: TGTGCCAGCACCCTGGGACTAGCGGGCCTAGGCACAGATACGCAGTATTTT
V gene: TRBV12-3/TRBV12-4; J gene: TRBJ2-5; clone size: few; D gene: TRBD1; CDR3 protein: CASSEGQVRQETQYF; CDR3 DNA: TGTGCCAGCAGTGAGGGACAGGTTCGGCAAGAGACCCAGTACTTC
V gene: TRBV5-1; J gene: TRBJ2-7; clone size: few; D gene: TRBD1; CDR3 protein: CASSPDREFYEQYF; CDR3 DNA: TGCGCCAGCAGCCCGGACAGGGAGTTCTACGAGCAGTACTTC
V gene: TRBV4-1; J gene: TRBJ1-2; clone size: many; D gene: NA; CDR3 protein: CASSQSPPDSYGYTF; CDR3 DNA: TGCGCCAGCAGCCAATCTCCCCCCGACAGCTATGGCTACACCTTC
V gene: TRBV4-1; J gene: TRBJ2-7; clone size: few; D gene: NA; CDR3 protein: CASSQYTTLSEQYF; CDR3 DNA: TGCGCCAGCAGCCAATATACGACCCTCTCCGAGCAGTACTTC
V gene: TRBV10-3; J gene: TRBJ2-5; clone size: many; D gene: NA; CDR3 protein: CAISESVGVETQYF; CDR3 DNA: TGTGCCATCAGTGAGTCGGTCGGGGTAGAGACCCAGTACTTC
V gene: TRBV5-3; J gene: TRBJ2-7; clone size: few; D gene: NA; CDR3 protein: CASSSFGGSYEQYF; CDR3 DNA: TGTGCCAGCAGCTCTTTCGGGGGCTCCTACGAGCAGTACTTC
V gene: TRBV7-7; J gene: TRBJ2-7; clone size: few; D gene: NA; CDR3 protein: CASSPTGTMGEQYF; CDR3 DNA: TGTGCCAGCAGCCCTACAGGGACTATGGGCGAGCAGTACTTC
V gene: TRBV2; J gene: TRBJ1-1; clone size: NA; D gene: NA; CDR3 protein: CAGSETLGLGPSDTEAFF; CDR3 DNA: TGTGCCGGCAGTGAGACGCTTGGTTTGGGGCCTTCGGACACTGAAGCTTTCTTT
V gene: TRBV5-5; J gene: TRBJ1-1; clone size: many; D gene: NA; CDR3 protein: CASSLEVTEAFF; CDR3 DNA: TGTGCCAGCAGCTTGGAAGTCACTGAAGCTTTCTTT
V gene: TRBV2; J gene: TRBJ1-1; clone size: NA; D gene: NA; CDR3 protein: CASSEVRTLAEAFF; CDR3 DNA: TGTGCCAGCAGTGAAGTGAGGACTCTTGCTGAAGCTTTCTTT
V gene: TRBV19; J gene: TRBJ2-1; clone size: few; D gene: TRBD2; CDR3 protein: CATLPSGRSYNEQFF; CDR3 DNA: TGTGCCACCCTACCTAGCGGGCGCTCCTACAATGAGCAGTTCTTC
V gene: TRBV30; J gene: TRBJ2-2; clone size: few; D gene: NA; CDR3 protein: CAWRSLASSTNTGELFF; CDR3 DNA: TGTGCCTGGAGGTCTCTAGCTAGCAGCACGAACACCGGGGAGCTGTTTTTT
V gene: TRBV5-5; J gene: TRBJ1-1; clone size: few; D gene: NA; CDR3 protein: CASSPMSQAVHTEAFF; CDR3 DNA: TGTGCCAGCAGCCCCATGAGCCAGGCGGTACACACTGAAGCTTTCTTT
V gene: TRBV7-3; J gene: TRBJ2-3; clone size: NA; D gene: NA; CDR3 protein: CASSLSAGNTDTRYF; CDR3 DNA: TGTGCCAGCAGCTTATCTGCGGGTAACACAGATACGCGGTATTTT
V gene: TRBV5-4; J gene: TRBJ1-2; clone size: few; D gene: NA; CDR3 protein: CASSLRQEYGYTF; CDR3 DNA: TGTGCCAGCAGCTTGCGACAGGAGTATGGCTACACCTTC
V gene: TRBV7-2; J gene: TRBJ2-3; clone size: many; D gene: TRBD2; CDR3 protein: CASSLEVGLAGGQEKDTQYF; CDR3 DNA: TGTGCCAGCAGCTTAGAAGTGGGACTAGCGGGGGGGCAGGAAAAAGATACGCAGTATTTT
V gene: TRBV12-2; J gene: TRBJ2-7; clone size: NA; D gene: NA; CDR3 protein: CASRLVGGSSYEQYF; CDR3 DNA: TGTGCAAGTCGCTTAGTCGGTGGGAGCTCCTACGAGCAGTACTTC
V gene: TRBV7-3; J gene: TRBJ2-1; clone size: many; D gene: NA; CDR3 protein: CASSLTKGNEQFF; CDR3 DNA: TGTGCCAGCAGCTTAACAAAAGGAAATGAGCAGTTCTTC
V gene: TRBV9; J gene: TRBJ2-5; clone size: few; D gene: NA; CDR3 protein: CASSPEMLETQYF; CDR3 DNA: TGTGCCAGCAGCCCCGAGATGTTGGAGACCCAGTACTTC
V gene: TRBV25-1; J gene: TRBJ1-1; clone size: NA; D gene: NA; CDR3 protein: CASRGADPEAFF; CDR3 DNA: TGTGCCAGCCGTGGCGCGGACCCTGAAGCTTTCTTT
V gene: TRBV7-9; J gene: TRBJ2-5; clone size: few; D gene: NA; CDR3 protein: CASSLGVVAAGPRWETQYF; CDR3 DNA: TGTGCCAGCAGCTTGGGAGTTGTGGCGGCAGGGCCACGTTGGGAGACCCAGTACTTC
V gene: TRBV4-3; J gene: TRBJ2-3; clone size: NA; D gene: NA; CDR3 protein: CASSQGTISKDTQYF; CDR3 DNA: TGCGCCAGCAGCCAAGGGACTATTAGCAAAGATACGCAGTATTTT
V gene: TRBV12-3/TRBV12-4; J gene: TRBJ1-1; clone size: NA; D gene: NA; CDR3 protein: CATSRGAEDTEAFF; CDR3 DNA: TGTGCCACCAGCCGGGGCGCGGAGGACACTGAAGCTTTCTTT